These T cell receptor beta chains were read from a single sample in a study of cytomegalovirus exposure and HLA in healthy donors. Clones were read by immunoSEQ multiplex PCR, and TCRdb kept only the in-frame ones, dropping some. Of 120,000 to 150,000 clones in the sample, less than 9.5% were seen once. Material: PBMCs. The origin of the receptors is a male donor in good health and CMV-seronegative. Each CDR3 is given with its conserved first and last residue. A D gene is named only where the DNA matches it firmly. For some rows the clone size is stated as once, few or many, or as a class when expanded; others skip it.

j_gene | abundance | d_gene | v_gene | CDR3aa | CDR3nt
TRBJ2-1 | few | . | TRBV10-3 | CAISELGFGNNEQFF | TGTGCCATCAGTGAGTTAGGGTTCGGGAACAATGAGCAGTTCTTC
TRBJ1-5 | few | . | TRBV28 | CASSIWQGQPQHF | TGTGCCAGCAGTATCTGGCAGGGTCAGCCCCAGCATTTT
TRBJ2-7 | few | TRBD1 | TRBV11-2 | CASSLARDRAYEQYF | TGTGCCAGCAGCTTAGCCCGGGACAGGGCCTACGAGCAGTACTTC
TRBJ2-2 | . | TRBD1 | TRBV7-2 | CANSGQGTGELFF | TGTGCCAACTCGGGACAGGGGACCGGGGAGCTGTTTTTT
TRBJ2-5 | . | TRBD1 | TRBV16 | CASSIQDREETQYF | TGTGCCAGCAGTATACAGGACAGGGAAGAGACCCAGTACTTC
TRBJ2-7 | few | . | TRBV5-1 | CASSLGGGTYEQYF | TGCGCCAGCAGCTTGGGAGGGGGAACCTACGAGCAGTACTTC
TRBJ2-2 | few | TRBD2 | TRBV10-3 | CAIRTGLAGGRGTGELFF | TGTGCCATCAGAACCGGACTAGCGGGGGGTCGCGGCACCGGGGAGCTGTTTTTT
TRBJ1-5 | . | . | TRBV5-6 | CASSSGVGQPQHF | TGTGCCAGCAGCTCCGGGGTGGGCCAGCCCCAGCATTTT
TRBJ1-5 | few | . | TRBV4-1 | CASSQDWAGAVRQPQHF | TGCGCCAGCAGCCAAGATTGGGCAGGGGCGGTACGTCAGCCCCAGCATTTT
TRBJ2-2 | few | TRBD2 | TRBV2 | CASRTSGGIVGELFF | TGTGCCAGCCGTACTAGCGGGGGTATAGTCGGGGAGCTGTTTTTT
TRBJ2-1 | . | TRBD2 | TRBV27 | CASTLRGDGRNEQFF | TGTGCCAGCACCCTGAGAGGGGACGGGAGGAATGAGCAGTTCTTC
TRBJ2-7 | few | . | TRBV18 | CASSASGQIYEQYF | TGTGCCAGCTCTGCCAGCGGCCAGATCTACGAGCAGTACTTC